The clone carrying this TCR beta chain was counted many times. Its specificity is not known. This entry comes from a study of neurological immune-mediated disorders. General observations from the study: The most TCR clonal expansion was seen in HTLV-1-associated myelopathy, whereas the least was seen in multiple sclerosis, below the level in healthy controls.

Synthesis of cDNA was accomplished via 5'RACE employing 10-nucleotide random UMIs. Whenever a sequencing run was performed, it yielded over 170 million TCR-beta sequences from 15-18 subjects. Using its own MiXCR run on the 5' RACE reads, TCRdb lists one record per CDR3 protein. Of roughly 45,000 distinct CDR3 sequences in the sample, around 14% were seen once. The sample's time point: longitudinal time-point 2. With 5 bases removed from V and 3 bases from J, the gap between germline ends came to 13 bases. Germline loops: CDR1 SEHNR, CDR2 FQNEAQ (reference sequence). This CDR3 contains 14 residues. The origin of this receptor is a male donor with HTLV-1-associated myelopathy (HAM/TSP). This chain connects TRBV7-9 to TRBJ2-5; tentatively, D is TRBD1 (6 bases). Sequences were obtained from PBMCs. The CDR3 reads CASSQKDREETQYF. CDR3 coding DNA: TGTGCCAGCAGCCAAAAGGACAGAGAAGAGACCCAGTACTTC.